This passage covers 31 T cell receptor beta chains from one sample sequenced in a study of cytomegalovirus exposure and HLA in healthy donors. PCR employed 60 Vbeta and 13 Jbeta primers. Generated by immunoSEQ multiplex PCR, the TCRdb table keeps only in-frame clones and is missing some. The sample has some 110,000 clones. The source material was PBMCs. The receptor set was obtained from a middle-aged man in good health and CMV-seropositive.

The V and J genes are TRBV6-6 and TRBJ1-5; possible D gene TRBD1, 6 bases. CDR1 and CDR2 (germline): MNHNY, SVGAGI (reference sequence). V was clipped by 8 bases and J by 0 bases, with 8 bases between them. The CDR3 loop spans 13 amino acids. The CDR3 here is CASHRDSNQPQHF. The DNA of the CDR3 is TGTGCCAGCCACAGGGATAGCAATCAGCCCCAGCATTTT.

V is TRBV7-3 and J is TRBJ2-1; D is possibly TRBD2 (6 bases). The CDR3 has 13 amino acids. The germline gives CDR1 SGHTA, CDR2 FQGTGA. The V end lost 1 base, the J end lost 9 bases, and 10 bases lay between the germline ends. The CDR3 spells CASSLSGGAEQFF. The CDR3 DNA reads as TGTGCCAGCAGCTTAAGCGGAGGGGCTGAGCAGTTCTTC.

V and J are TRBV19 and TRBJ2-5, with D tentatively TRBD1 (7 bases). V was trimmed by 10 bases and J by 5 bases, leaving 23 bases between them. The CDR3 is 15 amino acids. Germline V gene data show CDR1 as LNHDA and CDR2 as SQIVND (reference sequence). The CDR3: CATRWRGRNGETQYF. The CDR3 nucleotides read TGTGCCACCCGGTGGAGGGGGCGAAACGGGGAGACCCAGTACTTC.

CDR3: CASRDHREAYNEQFF. The CDR3 DNA sequence: TGTGCCAGCAGAGATCATCGGGAAGCCTACAATGAGCAGTTCTTC. The rearrangement uses TRBV6-6 and TRBJ2-1, with D perhaps TRBD2 (5 bases). The CDR3 covers 15 residues. Trimming stripped 6 bases from V and 2 bases from J, with 14 bases between. CDR1 is MNHNY and CDR2 is SVGAGI in the germline V gene (reference sequence).

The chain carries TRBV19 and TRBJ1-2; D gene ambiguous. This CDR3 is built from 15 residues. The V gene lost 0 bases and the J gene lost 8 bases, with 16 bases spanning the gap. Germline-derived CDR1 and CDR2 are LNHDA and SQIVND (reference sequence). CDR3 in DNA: TGTGCCAGTAGTATAGACGCATCTACTACGGGGGGCTACACCTTC. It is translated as CASSIDASTTGGYTF.

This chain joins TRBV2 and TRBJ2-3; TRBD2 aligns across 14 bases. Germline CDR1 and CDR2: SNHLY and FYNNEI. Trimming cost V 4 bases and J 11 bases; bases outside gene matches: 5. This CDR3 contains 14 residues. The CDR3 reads CASSGTSGRSLQYF. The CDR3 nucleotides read TGTGCCAGCAGTGGGACTAGCGGGAGGTCCCTGCAGTATTTT.

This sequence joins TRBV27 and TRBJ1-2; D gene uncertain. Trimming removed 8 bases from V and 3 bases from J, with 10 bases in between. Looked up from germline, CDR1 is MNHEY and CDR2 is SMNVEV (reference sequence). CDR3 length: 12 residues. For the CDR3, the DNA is TGTGCCAGCTCCGGGAGATACTATGGCTACACCTTC. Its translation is CASSGRYYGYTF.

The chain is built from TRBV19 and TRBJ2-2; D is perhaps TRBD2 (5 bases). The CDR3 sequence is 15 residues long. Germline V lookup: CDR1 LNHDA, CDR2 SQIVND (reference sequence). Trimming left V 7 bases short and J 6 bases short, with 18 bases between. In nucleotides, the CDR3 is TGTGCCAGTACCAATCAAGGAGGAGGAGCCGGGGAGCTGTTTTTT. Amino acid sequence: CASTNQGGGAGELFF.

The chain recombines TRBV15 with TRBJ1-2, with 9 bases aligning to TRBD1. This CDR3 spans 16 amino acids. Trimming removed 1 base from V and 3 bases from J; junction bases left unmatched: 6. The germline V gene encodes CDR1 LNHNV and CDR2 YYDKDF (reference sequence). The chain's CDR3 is CATSRGLDRGDYGYTF. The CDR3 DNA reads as TGTGCCACCAGCAGAGGGTTGGACAGGGGTGACTATGGCTACACCTTC.

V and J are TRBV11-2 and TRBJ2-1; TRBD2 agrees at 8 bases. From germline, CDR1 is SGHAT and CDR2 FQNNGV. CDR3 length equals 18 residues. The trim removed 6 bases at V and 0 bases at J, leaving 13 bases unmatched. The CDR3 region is CASSLALAGSISYNEQFF. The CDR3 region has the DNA TGTGCCAGCAGTCTAGCCCTAGCGGGTTCTATCTCCTACAATGAGCAGTTCTTC.

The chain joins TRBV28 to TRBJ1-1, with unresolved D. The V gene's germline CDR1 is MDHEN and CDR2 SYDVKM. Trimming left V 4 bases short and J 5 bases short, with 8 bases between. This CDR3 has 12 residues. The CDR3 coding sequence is TGTGCCAGCAGTTACCGAGGGACTGAAGCTTTCTTT. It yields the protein CASSYRGTEAFF. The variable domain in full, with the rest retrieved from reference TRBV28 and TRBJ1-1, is DVKVTQSSRYLVKRTGEKVFLECVQDMDHENMFWYRQDPGLGLRLIYFSYDVKMKEKGDIPEGYSVSREKKERFSLILESASTNQTSMYLCASSYRGTEAFFGQGTRLTVV.

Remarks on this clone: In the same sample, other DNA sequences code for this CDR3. The CDR3 region is CASSLVGTGAYEQYF. The CDR3 DNA reads TGTGCCAGCAGCTTAGTTGGGACAGGGGCCTACGAGCAGTACTTC. The chain carries TRBV7-8 and TRBJ2-7; TRBD1 matches at 10 bases. The CDR3 spans 15 residues. CDR1 and CDR2 from the germline V gene are SGHVS and FQNEAQ. V shed 1 base and J 2 bases; nucleotides not matched to a gene: 2. The variable domain in full, with the rest retrieved from reference TRBV7-8 and TRBJ2-7, is GAGVSQSPRYKVAKRGQDVALRCDPISGHVSLFWYQQALGQGPEFLTYFQNEAQLDKSGLPSDRFFAERPEGSVSTLKIQRTQQEDSAVYLCASSLVGTGAYEQYFGPGTRLTVT.

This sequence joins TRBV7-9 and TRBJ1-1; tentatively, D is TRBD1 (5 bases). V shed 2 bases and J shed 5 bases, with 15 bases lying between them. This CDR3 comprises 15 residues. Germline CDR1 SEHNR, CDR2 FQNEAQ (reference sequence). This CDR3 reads CASSLRWGGVTEAFF. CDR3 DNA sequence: TGTGCCAGCAGCTTAAGGTGGGGGGGGGTGACTGAAGCTTTCTTT.

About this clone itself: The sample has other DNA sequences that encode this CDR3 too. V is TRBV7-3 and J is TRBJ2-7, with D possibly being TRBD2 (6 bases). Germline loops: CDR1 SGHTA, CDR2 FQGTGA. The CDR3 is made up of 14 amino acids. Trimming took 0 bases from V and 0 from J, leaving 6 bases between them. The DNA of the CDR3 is TGTGCCAGCAGCTTAACGGGGGGCTCCTACGAGCAGTACTTC. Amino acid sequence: CASSLTGGSYEQYF. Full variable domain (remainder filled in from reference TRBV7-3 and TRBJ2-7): GAGVSQTPSNKVTEKGKYVELRCDPISGHTALYWYRQSLGQGPEFLIYFQGTGAADDSGLPNDRFFAVRPEGSVSTLKIQRTERGDSAVYLCASSLTGGSYEQYFGPGTRLTVT.

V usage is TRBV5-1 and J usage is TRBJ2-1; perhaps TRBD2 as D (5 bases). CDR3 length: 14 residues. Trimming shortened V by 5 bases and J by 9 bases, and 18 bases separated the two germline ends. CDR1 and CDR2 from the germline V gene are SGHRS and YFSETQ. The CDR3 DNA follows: TGCGCCAGCAGTTTCACCCCGGAGGTTGGTGAGCAGTTCTTC. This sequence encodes CASSFTPEVGEQFF.

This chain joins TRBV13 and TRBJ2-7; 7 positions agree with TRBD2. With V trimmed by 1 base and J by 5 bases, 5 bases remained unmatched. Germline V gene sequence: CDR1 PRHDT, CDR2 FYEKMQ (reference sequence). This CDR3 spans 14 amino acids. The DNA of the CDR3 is TGTGCCAGCAGCTTAGCGGGAGGAACCCACGAGCAGTACTTC. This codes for CASSLAGGTHEQYF.

The CDR3 DNA reads TGTGCCAGCAGCCTGGGGACAGGGGTCAATACTGAAGCTTTCTTT. Its translation is CASSLGTGVNTEAFF. The rearrangement uses TRBV9 and TRBJ1-1; 10 nucleotides match TRBD1. Losses at the gene ends were 4 bases for V and 5 bases for J; bases not matched to a gene: 8. This CDR3 contains 15 residues. CDR1 and CDR2 from the germline V gene are SGDLS and YYNGEE.

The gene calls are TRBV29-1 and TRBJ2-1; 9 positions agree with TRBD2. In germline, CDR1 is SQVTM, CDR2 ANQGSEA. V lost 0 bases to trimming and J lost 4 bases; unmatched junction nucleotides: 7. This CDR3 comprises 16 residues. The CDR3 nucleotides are TGCAGCGTTGAAGATCAACGAGCGGGAGGATACAATGAGCAGTTCTTC. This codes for CSVEDQRAGGYNEQFF.

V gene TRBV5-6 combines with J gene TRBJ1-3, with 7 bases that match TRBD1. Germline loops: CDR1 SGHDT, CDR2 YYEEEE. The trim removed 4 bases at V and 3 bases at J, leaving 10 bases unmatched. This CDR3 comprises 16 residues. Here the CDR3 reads CASSPDGGGFGNTIYF. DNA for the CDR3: TGTGCCAGCAGCCCCGATGGAGGGGGCTTTGGAAACACCATATATTTT.

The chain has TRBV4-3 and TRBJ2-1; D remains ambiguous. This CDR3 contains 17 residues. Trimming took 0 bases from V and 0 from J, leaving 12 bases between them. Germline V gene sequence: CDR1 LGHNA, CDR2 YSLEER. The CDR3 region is CASSQDRVLSSYNEQFF. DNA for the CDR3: TGCGCCAGCAGCCAAGATCGGGTCCTTAGCTCCTACAATGAGCAGTTCTTC.

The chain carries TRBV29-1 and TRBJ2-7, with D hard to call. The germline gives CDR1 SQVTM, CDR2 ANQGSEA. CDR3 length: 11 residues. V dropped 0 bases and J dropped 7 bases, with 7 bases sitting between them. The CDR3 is CSVEDQEEQYF. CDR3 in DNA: TGCAGCGTTGAAGACCAAGAGGAGCAGTACTTC.

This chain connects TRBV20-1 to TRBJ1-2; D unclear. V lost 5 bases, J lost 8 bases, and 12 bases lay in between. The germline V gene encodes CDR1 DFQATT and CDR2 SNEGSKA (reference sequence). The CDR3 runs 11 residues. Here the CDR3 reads CSAVRAGGYTF. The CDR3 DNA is TGCAGTGCTGTGAGGGCGGGCGGCTACACCTTC.

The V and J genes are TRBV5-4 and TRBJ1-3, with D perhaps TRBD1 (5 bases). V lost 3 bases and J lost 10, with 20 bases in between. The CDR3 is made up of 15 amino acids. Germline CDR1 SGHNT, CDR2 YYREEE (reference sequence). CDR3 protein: CASSSFDVPGGTIYF. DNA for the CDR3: TGTGCCAGCAGCTCCTTCGACGTACCCGGGGGGACCATATATTTT.

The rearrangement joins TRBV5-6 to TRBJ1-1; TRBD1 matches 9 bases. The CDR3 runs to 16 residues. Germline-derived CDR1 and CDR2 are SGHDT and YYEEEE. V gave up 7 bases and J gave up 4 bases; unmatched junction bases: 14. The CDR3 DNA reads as TGTGCCAGCTCCCCCGTTAGGGGACAGGGAGGCACTGAAGCTTTCTTT. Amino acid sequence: CASSPVRGQGGTEAFF.

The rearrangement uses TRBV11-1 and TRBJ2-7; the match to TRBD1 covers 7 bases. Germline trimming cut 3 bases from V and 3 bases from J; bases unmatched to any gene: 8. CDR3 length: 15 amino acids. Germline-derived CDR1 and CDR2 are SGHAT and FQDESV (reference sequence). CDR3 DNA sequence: TGTGCCAGCAGCTTGCCGACAGGGTCCCTCTACGAGCAGTACTTC. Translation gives CASSLPTGSLYEQYF.

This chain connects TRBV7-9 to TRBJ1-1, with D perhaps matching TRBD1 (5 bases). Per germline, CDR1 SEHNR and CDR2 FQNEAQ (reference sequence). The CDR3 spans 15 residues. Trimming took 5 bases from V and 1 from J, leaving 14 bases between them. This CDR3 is CASSLGRGGNTEAFF. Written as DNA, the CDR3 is TGTGCCAGCAGCCTGGGCCGGGGGGGGAACACTGAAGCTTTCTTT.

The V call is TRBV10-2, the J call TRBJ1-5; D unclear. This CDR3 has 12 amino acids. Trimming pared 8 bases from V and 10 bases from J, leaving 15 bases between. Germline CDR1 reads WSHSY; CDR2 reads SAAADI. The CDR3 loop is CASSVVEKPQHF. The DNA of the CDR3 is TGCGCCAGCTCCGTGGTCGAGAAACCCCAGCATTTT.

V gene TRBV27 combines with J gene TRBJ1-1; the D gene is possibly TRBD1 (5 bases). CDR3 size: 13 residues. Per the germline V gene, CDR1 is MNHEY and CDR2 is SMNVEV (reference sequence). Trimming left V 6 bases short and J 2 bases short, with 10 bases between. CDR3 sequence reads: CASRLDSNTEAFF. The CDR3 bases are TGTGCCAGCAGGTTAGACAGTAACACTGAAGCTTTCTTT.

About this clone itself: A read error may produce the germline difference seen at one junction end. The CDR3 protein is CAGSLATSGRMRELFF. CDR3 in DNA: TGTGCCGGCAGCTTGGCGACTAGCGGGAGAATGAGGGAGCTGTTTTTT. The chain combines TRBV5-6 with TRBJ2-2; TRBD2 matches at 12 bases. In germline, CDR1 is SGHDT, CDR2 YYEEEE. CDR3 length: 16 residues.

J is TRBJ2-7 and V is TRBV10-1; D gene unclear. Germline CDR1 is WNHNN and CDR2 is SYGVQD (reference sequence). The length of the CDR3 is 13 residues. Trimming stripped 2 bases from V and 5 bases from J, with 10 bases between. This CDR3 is CASSEMPRDEQYF. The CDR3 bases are TGCGCCAGCAGTGAGATGCCTAGAGACGAGCAGTACTTC.

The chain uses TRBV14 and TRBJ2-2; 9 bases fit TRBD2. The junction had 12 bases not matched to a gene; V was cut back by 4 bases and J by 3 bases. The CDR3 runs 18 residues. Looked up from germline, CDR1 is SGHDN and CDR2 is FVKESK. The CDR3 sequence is CASSPGVAGVPHTGELFF. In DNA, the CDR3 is TGTGCCAGCAGCCCTGGGGTAGCGGGAGTCCCGCACACCGGGGAGCTGTTTTTT.